This TCR beta chain is drawn from a study of shared clonotypes between healthy human individuals. Study conclusions and caveats: Approximately 4.9% of naive CD4 clonotypes were shared across four donors. Shared clonotypes across all four donors exceeded non-shared ones in generation probability.

Sequenced by immunoSEQ multiplex PCR; TCRdb stores in-frame clones only, minus some. The data hold 2 million to 3 million clones, with over 85% observed a single time. With respect to this clone: Its target is not known. Other nucleotide sequences from this sample produce the same CDR3.

Trimming took 0 bases from V and 4 from J, leaving 4 bases between them. Germline V gene sequence: CDR1 MNHNS, CDR2 SASEGT. The CDR3 sequence is 12 residues long. This chain joins TRBV6-1 and TRBJ2-7, with D uncertain. This receptor was identified in a man between 18 and 29 years old in good health. Some clones in this sample may be carry-over from other donors' samples. Sequenced: naive CD4+ T cells from PBMCs. Subset here: CD45RA+ positively selected. CDR3 amino acids: CASSEAGYEQYF. CDR3 bases: TGTGCCAGCAGTGAAGCAGGGTACGAGCAGTACTTC.